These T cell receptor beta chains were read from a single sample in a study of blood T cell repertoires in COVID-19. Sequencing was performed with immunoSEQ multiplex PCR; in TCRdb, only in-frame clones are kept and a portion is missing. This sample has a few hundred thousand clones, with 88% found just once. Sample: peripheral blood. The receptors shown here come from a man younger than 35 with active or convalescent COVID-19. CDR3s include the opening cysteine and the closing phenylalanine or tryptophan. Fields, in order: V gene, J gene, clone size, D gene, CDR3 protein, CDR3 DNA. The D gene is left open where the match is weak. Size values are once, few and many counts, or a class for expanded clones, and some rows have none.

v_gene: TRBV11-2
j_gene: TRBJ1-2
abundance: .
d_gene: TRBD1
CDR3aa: CASSSTGANYGYTF
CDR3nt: TGTGCCAGCAGCTCGACAGGGGCTAACTATGGCTACACCTTC

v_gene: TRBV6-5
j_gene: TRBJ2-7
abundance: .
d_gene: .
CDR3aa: CASDTTNHYEQYF
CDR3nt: TGTGCCAGCGATACAACAAACCATTACGAGCAGTACTTC

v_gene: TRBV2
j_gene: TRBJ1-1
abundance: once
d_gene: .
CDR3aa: CASNLRDTSNTEAFF
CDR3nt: TGTGCCAGCAATCTAAGGGACACATCGAACACTGAAGCTTTCTTT

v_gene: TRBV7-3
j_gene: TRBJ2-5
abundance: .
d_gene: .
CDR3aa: CASSLFGGVETQYF
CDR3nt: TGTGCCAGCAGCTTATTCGGCGGGGTGGAGACCCAGTACTTC

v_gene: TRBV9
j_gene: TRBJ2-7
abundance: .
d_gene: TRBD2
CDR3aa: CASSVATSVTYEQYF
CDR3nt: TGTGCCAGCAGCGTAGCGACTAGCGTAACCTACGAGCAGTACTTC

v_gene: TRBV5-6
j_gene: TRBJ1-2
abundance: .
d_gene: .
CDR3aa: CASSLSREDGYTF
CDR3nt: TGTGCCAGCAGCTTGTCCAGGGAAGATGGCTACACCTTC

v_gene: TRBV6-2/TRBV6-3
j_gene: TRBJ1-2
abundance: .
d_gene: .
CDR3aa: CAGSYGGNYGYTF
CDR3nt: TGTGCCGGCAGTTACGGGGGGAACTATGGCTACACCTTC

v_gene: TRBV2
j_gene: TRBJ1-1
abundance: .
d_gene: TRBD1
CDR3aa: CASSERDRLNTEAFF
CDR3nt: TGTGCCAGCAGTGAGCGGGACAGGTTGAACACTGAAGCTTTCTTT

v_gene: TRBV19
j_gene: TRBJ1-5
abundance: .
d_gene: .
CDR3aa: CASSQGKGPNQPQHF
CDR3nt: TGTGCCAGTAGTCAGGGGAAAGGCCCTAATCAGCCCCAGCATTTT

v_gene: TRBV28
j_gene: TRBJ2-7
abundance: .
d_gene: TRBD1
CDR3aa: CASSLFRGTDEQYF
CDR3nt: TGTGCCAGCAGTTTATTCAGGGGGACGGACGAGCAGTACTTC

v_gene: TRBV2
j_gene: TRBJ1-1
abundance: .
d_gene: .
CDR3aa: CASGATEAFF
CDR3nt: TGTGCCAGCGGGGCCACTGAAGCTTTCTTT

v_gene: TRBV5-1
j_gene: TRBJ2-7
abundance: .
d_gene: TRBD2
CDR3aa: CASSPGSGGYEQYF
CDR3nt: TGCGCCAGCAGCCCGGGGAGCGGGGGCTACGAGCAGTACTTC

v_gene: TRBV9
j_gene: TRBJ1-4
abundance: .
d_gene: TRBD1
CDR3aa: CASSVVGTANEKLFF
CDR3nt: TGTGCCAGCAGCGTAGTGGGGACAGCTAATGAAAAACTGTTTTTT

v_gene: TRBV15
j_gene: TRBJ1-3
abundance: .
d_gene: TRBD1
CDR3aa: CATSSRDRVSGNTIYF
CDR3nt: TGTGCCACCAGCAGCCGGGACAGGGTTTCTGGAAACACCATATATTTT

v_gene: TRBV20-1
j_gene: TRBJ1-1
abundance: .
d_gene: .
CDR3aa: CSASWRGEAFF
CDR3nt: TGCAGTGCTAGTTGGCGGGGTGAAGCTTTCTTT

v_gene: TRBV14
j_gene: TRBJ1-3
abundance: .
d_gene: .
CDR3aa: CASSQDGPPGDGAGNTIYF
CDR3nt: TGTGCCAGCAGCCAAGACGGTCCACCAGGGGATGGTGCTGGAAACACCATATATTTT

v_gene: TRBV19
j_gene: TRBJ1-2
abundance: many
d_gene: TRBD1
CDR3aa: CASSGWGTGIGYTF
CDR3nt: TGTGCCAGTAGTGGATGGGGGACAGGGATTGGCTACACCTTC

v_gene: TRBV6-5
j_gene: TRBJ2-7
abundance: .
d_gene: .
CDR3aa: CASSPSRSEQYF
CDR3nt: TGTGCCAGCAGCCCCAGCCGGAGCGAGCAGTACTTC

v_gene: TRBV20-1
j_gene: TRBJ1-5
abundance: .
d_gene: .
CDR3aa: CSASYRVNNQPQHF
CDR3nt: TGCAGTGCTAGTTACAGGGTAAACAATCAGCCCCAGCATTTT

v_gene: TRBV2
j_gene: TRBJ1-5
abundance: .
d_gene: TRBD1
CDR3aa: CASSGGQLNQPQHF
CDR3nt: TGTGCCAGCTCAGGGGGACAGCTAAATCAGCCCCAGCATTTT

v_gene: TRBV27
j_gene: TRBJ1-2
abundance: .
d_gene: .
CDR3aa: CATSNRVSNGYTF
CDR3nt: TGTGCCACCTCGAACAGGGTCTCAAATGGCTACACCTTC

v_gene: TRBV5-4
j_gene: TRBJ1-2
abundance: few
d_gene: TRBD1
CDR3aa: CASSQQGRTDYGYTF
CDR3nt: TGTGCCAGCAGCCAACAGGGGCGTACGGACTATGGCTACACCTTC

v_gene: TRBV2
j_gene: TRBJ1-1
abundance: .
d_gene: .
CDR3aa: CASSAVFGRPKNTEAFF
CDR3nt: TGTGCCAGCAGTGCAGTTTTTGGGCGCCCAAAAAACACTGAAGCTTTCTTT

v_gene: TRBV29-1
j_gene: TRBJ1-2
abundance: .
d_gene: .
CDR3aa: CSAEGDGAYGYTF
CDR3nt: TGCAGCGCCGAGGGGGACGGAGCCTATGGCTACACCTTC

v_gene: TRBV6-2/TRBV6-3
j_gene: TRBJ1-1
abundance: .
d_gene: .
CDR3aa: CASSYCRACTEAFF
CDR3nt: TGTGCCAGCAGTTACTGCAGGGCTTGCACTGAAGCTTTCTTT

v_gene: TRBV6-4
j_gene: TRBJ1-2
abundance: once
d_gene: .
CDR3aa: CASSRTREKGGYTF
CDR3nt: TGTGCCAGCAGTAGAACCCGGGAGAAAGGCGGCTACACCTTC

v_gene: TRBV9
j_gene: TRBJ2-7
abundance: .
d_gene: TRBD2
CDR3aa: CASSVAGGLTYEQYF
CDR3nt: TGTGCCAGCAGCGTAGCGGGGGGTCTAACCTACGAGCAGTACTTC

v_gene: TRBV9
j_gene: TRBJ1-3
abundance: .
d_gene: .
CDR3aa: CASSVEGDSGNTIYF
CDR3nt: TGTGCCAGCAGCGTAGAGGGGGACTCTGGAAACACCATATATTTT

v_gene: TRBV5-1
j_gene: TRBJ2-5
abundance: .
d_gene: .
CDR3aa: CASSYQGGETQYF
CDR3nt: TGCGCCAGCAGCTACCAGGGTGGTGAGACCCAGTACTTC

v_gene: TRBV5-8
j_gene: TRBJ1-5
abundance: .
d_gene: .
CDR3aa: CASSLGSRYSNQPQHF
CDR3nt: TGTGCCAGCAGCTTGGGATCACGGTATAGCAATCAGCCCCAGCATTTT

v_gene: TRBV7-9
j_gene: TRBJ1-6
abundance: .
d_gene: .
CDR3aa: CASSPPGARNSPLHF
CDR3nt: TGTGCCAGCAGCCCCCCAGGGGCACGGAATTCACCCCTCCACTTT

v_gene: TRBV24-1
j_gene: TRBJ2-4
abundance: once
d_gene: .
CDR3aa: CATSDGSRRDGVRNIQYF
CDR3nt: TGTGCCACCAGTGATGGGAGTCGGAGGGATGGGGTTAGAAACATTCAGTACTTC

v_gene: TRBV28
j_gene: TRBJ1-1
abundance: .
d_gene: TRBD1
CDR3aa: CASVQQGKRTEAFF
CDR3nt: TGTGCCAGCGTACAACAGGGGAAGAGGACTGAAGCTTTCTTT

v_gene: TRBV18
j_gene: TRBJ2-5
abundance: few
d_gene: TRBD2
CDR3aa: CASSPPVGSAGEETQYF
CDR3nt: TGTGCCAGCTCACCACCGGTCGGGTCAGCGGGGGAAGAGACCCAGTACTTC

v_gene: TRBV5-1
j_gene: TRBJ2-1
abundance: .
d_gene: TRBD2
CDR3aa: CASSLVSGGYNEQFF
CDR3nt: TGCGCCAGCAGCTTGGTTAGCGGGGGGTACAATGAGCAGTTCTTC

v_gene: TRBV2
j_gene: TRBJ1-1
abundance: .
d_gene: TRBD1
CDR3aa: CASRGQGWRTEAFF
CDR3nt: TGTGCCAGCAGGGGACAGGGGTGGAGGACTGAAGCTTTCTTT

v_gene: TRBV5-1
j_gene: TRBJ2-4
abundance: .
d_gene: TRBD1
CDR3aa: CASSSNDRGDIQYF
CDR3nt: TGCGCCAGCAGCTCCAACGACAGGGGAGACATTCAGTACTTC

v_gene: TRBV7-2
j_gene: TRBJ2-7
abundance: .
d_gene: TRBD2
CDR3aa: CASSPIGTGLGSYEQYF
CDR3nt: TGTGCCAGCAGCCCCATTGGGACGGGACTAGGCTCCTACGAGCAGTACTTC

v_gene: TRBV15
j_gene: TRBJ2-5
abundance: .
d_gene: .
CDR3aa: CATSRDRGQETQYF
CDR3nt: TGTGCCACCAGCAGAGATCGCGGCCAAGAGACCCAGTACTTC

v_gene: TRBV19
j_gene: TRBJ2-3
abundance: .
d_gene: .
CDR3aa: CASSMQGSTDTQYF
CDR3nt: TGTGCCAGTAGTATGCAGGGGAGCACAGATACGCAGTATTTT

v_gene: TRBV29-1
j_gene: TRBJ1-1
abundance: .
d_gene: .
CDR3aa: CSGARTEGSGGRVRFPYTEAFF
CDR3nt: TGCAGCGGTGCGAGGACGGAAGGGTCCGGAGGGCGCGTTAGGTTCCCGTACACTGAAGCTTTCTTT